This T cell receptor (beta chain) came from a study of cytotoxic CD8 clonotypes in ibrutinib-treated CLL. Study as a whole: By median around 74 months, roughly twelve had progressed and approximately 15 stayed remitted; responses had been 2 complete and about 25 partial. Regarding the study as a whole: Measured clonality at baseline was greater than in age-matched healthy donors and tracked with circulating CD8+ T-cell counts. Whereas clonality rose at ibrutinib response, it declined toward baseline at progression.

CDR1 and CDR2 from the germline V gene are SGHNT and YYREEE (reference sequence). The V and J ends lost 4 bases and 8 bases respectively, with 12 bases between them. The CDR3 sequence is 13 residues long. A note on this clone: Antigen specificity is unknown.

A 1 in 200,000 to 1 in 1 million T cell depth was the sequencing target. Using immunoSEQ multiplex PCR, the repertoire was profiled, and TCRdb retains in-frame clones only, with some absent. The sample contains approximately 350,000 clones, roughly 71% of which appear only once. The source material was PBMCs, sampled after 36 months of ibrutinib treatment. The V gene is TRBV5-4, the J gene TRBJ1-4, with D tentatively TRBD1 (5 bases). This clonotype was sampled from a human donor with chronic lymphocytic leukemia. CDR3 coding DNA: TGTGCCAGCAGCATTCAGGGAAACGAAAAACTGTTTTTT. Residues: CASSIQGNEKLFF.